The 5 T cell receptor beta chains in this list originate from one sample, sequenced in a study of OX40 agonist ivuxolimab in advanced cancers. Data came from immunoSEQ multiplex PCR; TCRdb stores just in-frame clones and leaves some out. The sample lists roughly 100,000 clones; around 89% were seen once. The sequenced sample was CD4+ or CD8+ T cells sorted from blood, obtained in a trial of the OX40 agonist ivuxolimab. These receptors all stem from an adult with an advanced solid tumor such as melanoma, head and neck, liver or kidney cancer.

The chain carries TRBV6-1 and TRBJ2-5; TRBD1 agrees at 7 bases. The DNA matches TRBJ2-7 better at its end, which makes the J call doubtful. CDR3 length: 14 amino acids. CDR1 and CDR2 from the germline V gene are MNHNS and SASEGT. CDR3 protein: CASSAGTAHYEQYF. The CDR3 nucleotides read TGTGCCAGCAGCGCCGGGACAGCCCACTACGAGCAGTACTTC.

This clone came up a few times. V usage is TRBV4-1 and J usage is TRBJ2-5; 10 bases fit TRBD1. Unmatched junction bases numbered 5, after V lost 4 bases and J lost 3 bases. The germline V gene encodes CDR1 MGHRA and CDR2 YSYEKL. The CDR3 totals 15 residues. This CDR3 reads CASSRPGTGEETQYF. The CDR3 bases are TGCGCCAGCAGCCGACCCGGGACAGGGGAAGAGACCCAGTACTTC.

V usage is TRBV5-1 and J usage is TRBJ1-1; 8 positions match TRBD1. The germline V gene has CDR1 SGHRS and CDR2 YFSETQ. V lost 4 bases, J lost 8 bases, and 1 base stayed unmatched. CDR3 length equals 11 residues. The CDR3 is CASSRTGEAFF. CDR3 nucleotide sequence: TGCGCCAGCAGCCGGACAGGGGAAGCTTTCTTT.

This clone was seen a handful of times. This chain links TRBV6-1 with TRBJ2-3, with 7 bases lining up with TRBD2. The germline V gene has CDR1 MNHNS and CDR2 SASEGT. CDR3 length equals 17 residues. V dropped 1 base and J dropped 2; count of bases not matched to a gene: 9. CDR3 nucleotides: TGTGCCAGCAGTGAAGGGTACAGCGGGAATCCCACAGATACGCAGTATTTT. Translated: CASSEGYSGNPTDTQYF.

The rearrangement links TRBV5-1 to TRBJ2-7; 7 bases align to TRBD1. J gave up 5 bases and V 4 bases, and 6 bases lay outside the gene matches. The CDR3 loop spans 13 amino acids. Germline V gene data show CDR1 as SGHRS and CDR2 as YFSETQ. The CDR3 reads CASSLRQGHEQYF. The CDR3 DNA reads TGCGCCAGCAGCCTTCGACAGGGCCACGAGCAGTACTTC.